This TCR beta chain was sequenced in a study of blood T cell repertoires in COVID-19. This CDR3 has 13 amino acids. Germline assignment: CDR1 SEHNR and CDR2 FQNEAQ (reference sequence). Trimming removed 1 base from V and 5 bases from J, with 8 bases in between. This table comes from immunoSEQ multiplex PCR, and its TCRdb copy is limited to in-frame clones, with some not included. The table includes a few hundred thousand clones, around 87% detected once. This clonotype was obtained from a man aged 25-45 years who had recovered from COVID-19. V gene TRBV7-9 combines with J gene TRBJ2-5; D not resolved. The sample taken for sequencing was PBMCs or T cells enriched from blood (not recorded which). For the CDR3, the DNA is TGTGCCAGCAGCTTAGTACAGCAGGAGACCCAGTACTTC. Protein: CASSLVQQETQYF.